Listed below are T cell receptor beta chains from one sample, sequenced in a study of human T cells and chemical hapten exposure. TCRdb fed the RACE reads into MiXCR, producing one record per CDR3 protein. The sample has tens of thousands of distinct CDR3 sequences, 10% to 12% seen once. The sequenced sample was whole blood, obtained in connection with sensitization to the hapten diphenylcyclopropenone (DPC). The receptors originated from a woman aged 50 to 60 with alopecia areata. Some clones in this sample may be carry-over from other donors' samples. Both conserved end residues are part of each CDR3. The order of the fields is J gene, V gene, D gene, clone size, CDR3 protein, CDR3 DNA. The D gene is left open where the match is weak. Clone sizes are given selectively: once, few, many, or a class where the clone is expanded.

TRBJ2-5 | TRBV5-4 | . | many | CASSSKLLQGMETQYF | TGTGCCAGCAGCTCGAAGCTGCTACAGGGCATGGAGACCCAGTACTTC
TRBJ2-1 | TRBV29-1 | TRBD2 | many | CSVNAGGRNEQFF | TGCAGCGTTAACGCGGGAGGAAGAAATGAGCAGTTCTTC
TRBJ2-4 | TRBV11-3 | . | . | CASSLAGAKNIQYF | TGTGCCAGCAGCTTGGCAGGGGCCAAAAACATTCAGTACTTC
TRBJ2-1 | TRBV19 | . | . | CASSPRPRVNEQFF | TGTGCCAGTAGTCCCCGCCCCCGGGTCAATGAGCAGTTCTTC
TRBJ2-3 | TRBV5-1 | . | . | CASSVLARGTDTQYF | TGCGCCAGCAGCGTGCTAGCGAGGGGGACAGATACGCAGTATTTT
TRBJ2-3 | TRBV28 | TRBD2 | many | CASSSTGTSGWRDTQYF | TGTGCCAGCAGTTCTACAGGGACTAGCGGCTGGCGAGATACGCAGTATTTT
TRBJ2-7 | TRBV30 | TRBD2 | few | CAWSPDGLAGRVF | TGTGCCTGGAGTCCCGACGGACTAGCGGGTCGTGTCTTC
TRBJ1-2 | TRBV20-1 | . | few | CSASAGGSTLGYTF | TGCAGTGCTAGCGCCGGGGGGAGTACGCTCGGCTACACCTTC
TRBJ2-5 | TRBV5-1 | . | many | CASRGGVETQYF | TGCGCCAGCAGAGGAGGTGTAGAGACCCAGTACTTC
TRBJ2-7 | TRBV5-4 | . | many | CASSPVGFPEQYF | TGTGCCAGCAGCCCCGTGGGCTTCCCCGAGCAGTACTTC
TRBJ2-7 | TRBV29-1 | . | . | CSVSRGYDEQYF | TGCAGCGTTTCAAGGGGATACGACGAGCAGTACTTC
TRBJ2-5 | TRBV7-2 | . | many | CASSFRQETQYF | TGTGCCAGCAGCTTTCGCCAAGAGACCCAGTACTTC
TRBJ2-3 | TRBV20-1 | TRBD2 | . | CSARDRVSGRSFF | TGCAGTGCTAGAGATCGCGTTAGCGGGAGGTCCTTTTTT
TRBJ1-4 | TRBV5-1 | TRBD1 | . | CASSLEPDRPGEKLFF | TGCGCCAGCAGCTTGGAGCCGGACAGGCCGGGTGAAAAACTGTTTTTT
TRBJ2-7 | TRBV29-1 | . | few | CSVEKSQGYEQYF | TGCAGCGTTGAAAAATCCCAGGGGTACGAGCAGTACTTC
TRBJ1-3 | TRBV11-2 | . | . | CASSSLRGRNTIYF | TGTGCCAGCAGCTCCCTTCGGGGGCGGAACACCATATATTTT
TRBJ1-2 | TRBV4-3 | TRBD1 | few | CASSPTDSDRGLYYGYTF | TGCGCCAGCAGCCCAACCGATTCCGACAGGGGGCTTTACTATGGCTACACCTTC
TRBJ1-1 | TRBV6-6 | . | few | CASIWEVNTEAFF | TGTGCCAGCATATGGGAGGTGAACACTGAAGCTTTCTTT
TRBJ2-1 | TRBV11-2 | . | . | CASSPRHWNEQFF | TGTGCCAGCAGCCCTCGCCACTGGAATGAGCAGTTCTTC
TRBJ2-7 | TRBV7-6 | . | few | CASSQGGAEQYF | TGTGCCAGCAGCCAAGGGGGGGCGGAGCAGTACTTC
TRBJ1-5 | TRBV29-1 | . | few | CSVVWGVNQPQHF | TGCAGCGTTGTTTGGGGAGTGAATCAGCCCCAGCATTTT
TRBJ1-1 | TRBV11-2 | . | few | CASSLAGGGNTEAFF | TGTGCCAGCAGTCTTGCGGGGGGAGGGAACACTGAAGCTTTCTTT
TRBJ2-1 | TRBV7-2 | . | many | CASSLVPPDYSYNEQFF | TGTGCCAGCAGCTTAGTCCCGCCGGACTACTCCTACAATGAGCAGTTCTTC
TRBJ2-2 | TRBV5-1 | . | few | CASSRDGNTGELFF | TGCGCCAGCAGCCGGGACGGCAACACCGGGGAGCTGTTTTTT
TRBJ2-1 | TRBV11-2 | . | . | CASSSPRGLHNEQFF | TGTGCCAGCAGCTCCCCCCGGGGACTTCACAATGAGCAGTTCTTC
TRBJ2-7 | TRBV29-1 | . | . | CSVGEDEQYF | TGCAGCGTTGGCGAGGACGAGCAGTACTTC
TRBJ1-1 | TRBV6-5 | . | many | CASTQGFPNTEAFF | TGTGCCAGCACCCAGGGTTTTCCGAACACTGAAGCTTTCTTT
TRBJ2-3 | TRBV20-1 | . | . | CSGSAGDTQYF | TGCAGTGGTAGCGCCGGGGATACGCAGTATTTT
TRBJ2-7 | TRBV5-1 | . | few | CASSSHVGSEQYF | TGCGCCAGCAGCTCCCACGTAGGGAGTGAGCAGTACTTC
TRBJ1-3 | TRBV20-1 | TRBD1 | . | CSARDGQGNTIYF | TGCAGTGCTAGAGACGGACAGGGGAACACCATATATTTT
TRBJ1-1 | TRBV5-5 | . | many | CASSFQGQGTEAFF | TGTGCCAGCAGCTTCCAGGGGCAGGGCACTGAAGCTTTCTTT
TRBJ1-1 | TRBV12-3/TRBV12-4 | . | few | CASSPSLAEAFF | TGTGCCAGCAGTCCCAGCTTGGCTGAAGCTTTCTTT
TRBJ2-1 | TRBV12-3/TRBV12-4 | TRBD2 | few | CASTTRHGTSAINEQFF | TGTGCCAGCACCACTAGACACGGGACTAGCGCAATCAATGAGCAGTTCTTC
TRBJ2-1 | TRBV2 | TRBD2 | . | CASSPGLADSYNEQFF | TGTGCCAGCAGCCCGGGACTAGCGGACTCCTACAATGAGCAGTTCTTC
TRBJ2-7 | TRBV4-3 | TRBD1 | many | CASSQEILSGQVYEQYF | TGCGCCAGCAGCCAAGAGATTCTATCGGGACAGGTCTACGAGCAGTACTTC
TRBJ2-1 | TRBV6-2/TRBV6-3 | . | many | CASSPRAPRENEQFF | TGTGCCAGCAGCCCCAGGGCCCCTAGGGAGAATGAGCAGTTCTTC
TRBJ2-7 | TRBV12-3/TRBV12-4 | TRBD1 | many | CASSTDRASSYEQYF | TGTGCCAGCAGCACGGACAGGGCTAGCTCCTACGAGCAGTACTTC
TRBJ1-5 | TRBV19 | . | . | CASSPGATQPQHF | TGTGCCAGTAGTCCAGGGGCGACTCAGCCCCAGCATTTT
TRBJ1-1 | TRBV11-2 | . | many | CASSLRSAGNTEAFF | TGTGCCAGCAGCTTAAGGTCGGCAGGGAACACTGAAGCTTTCTTT
TRBJ2-7 | TRBV12-3/TRBV12-4 | TRBD2 | many | CASSRQKREGYEQYF | TGTGCCAGCAGTCGCCAGAAACGGGAGGGCTACGAGCAGTACTTC
TRBJ2-1 | TRBV21-1 | . | few | CASRSIPRGLSNYNEQFF | TGTGCCAGCAGAAGTATCCCCAGGGGCCTGTCTAATTACAATGAGCAGTTCTTC
TRBJ2-7 | TRBV6-2/TRBV6-3 | . | many | CASGNGVEQYF | TGTGCCAGCGGTAACGGGGTCGAGCAGTACTTC
TRBJ1-4 | TRBV4-2 | . | many | CASSQDRRGNEKLFF | TGTGCCAGCAGCCAAGATAGGAGGGGGAACGAAAAACTGTTTTTT
TRBJ2-1 | TRBV27 | TRBD1 | . | CASSPGQGVGNEQFF | TGTGCCAGCAGTCCCGGACAGGGGGTCGGGAATGAGCAGTTCTTC
TRBJ2-5 | TRBV12-5 | . | . | CASVPDISQETQYF | TGTGCTAGTGTTCCGGACATATCCCAAGAGACCCAGTACTTC
TRBJ2-1 | TRBV7-2 | TRBD2 | few | CASSLASGVYNEQFF | TGTGCCAGCAGCTTAGCTAGCGGGGTTTACAATGAGCAGTTCTTC
TRBJ2-3 | TRBV5-1 | TRBD2 | few | CASSFGTNTDTQYF | TGCGCCAGCAGCTTCGGGACTAACACAGATACGCAGTATTTT
TRBJ2-1 | TRBV15 | TRBD2 | few | CATSREPGLASSYNEQFF | TGTGCCACCAGCAGAGAACCGGGACTAGCGAGCTCCTACAATGAGCAGTTCTTC
TRBJ1-1 | TRBV28 | . | . | CASSWRTVGEAFF | TGTGCCAGCAGTTGGAGGACAGTTGGGGAAGCTTTCTTT